A single sample gave rise to the 2 T cell receptor beta chains below, sequenced in a study of beta chain features in type 1 diabetes. These TCRs are of unknown antigen specificity. Study-wide points: Type 1 diabetes patients had moderately but significantly shorter TCRB CDR3s in all four CD4+ subsets.

Reverse transcription of all isolated RNA meant that expressed TCRB transcripts were sequenced. Only in-frame clones appear in the TCRdb table, and some are missing; sequencing was by immunoSEQ multiplex PCR. The table has approximately 250,000 clones, about a tenth seen once. The sequenced sample was naive CD4+ T cells from blood. The receptors derive from a man aged 30 to 45 with type 1 diabetes.

The V gene is TRBV11-2, the J gene TRBJ2-7, with D possibly being TRBD2 (5 bases). CDR1 is SGHAT and CDR2 is FQNNGV in the germline V gene. Trimming left V 5 bases short and J 2 bases short, with 7 bases between. The CDR3 is made up of 12 amino acids. CDR3 amino acids: CASSAGTYEQYF. The CDR3 coding sequence is TGTGCCAGCAGCGCCGGGACCTACGAGCAGTACTTC. The full variable domain, completed using reference TRBV11-2 and TRBJ2-7, is EAGVAQSPRYKIIEKRQSVAFWCNPISGHATLYWYQQILGQGPKLLIQFQNNGVVDDSQLPKDRFSAERLKGVDSTLKIQPAKLEDSAVYLCASSAGTYEQYFGPGTRLTVT.

This clone was seen ten or more times. The V and J genes are TRBV4-3 and TRBJ2-3; the D gene is possibly TRBD2 (6 bases). Per the germline V gene, CDR1 is LGHNA and CDR2 is YSLEER. Trimming pared 1 base from V and 4 bases from J, leaving 18 bases between. There are 17 residues in the CDR3. DNA for the CDR3: TGCGCCAGCAGCCAAGCGGCGGCGGGGCCTATTGCAGATACGCAGTATTTT. Its protein is CASSQAAAGPIADTQYF.